A selection of T cell receptor beta chains follows, all from one sample in a study of blood T cell repertoires in COVID-19. Produced via immunoSEQ multiplex PCR; TCRdb's table is partial and in-frame only. The table records some 59,000 clones, roughly 80% of them present only once. The sample taken for sequencing was peripheral blood. These receptors were taken from a woman aged 55 to 70 with acute or convalescent COVID-19. CDR3s include the opening cysteine and the closing phenylalanine or tryptophan. D genes are given only for firm matches. Some rows have no size entry. The others give once, few or many, or a class for an expanded clone.

size: -; D: -; V: TRBV6-5; J: TRBJ2-3; DNA: TGTGCCAGCAGTTACTCATCGGGTTCGACAGATACGCAGTATTTT; CDR3: CASSYSSGSTDTQYF
size: few; D: -; V: TRBV6-5; J: TRBJ1-5; DNA: TGTGCCAGCAGCTCAGGTTCCAATAGCAATCAGCCCCAGCATTTT; CDR3: CASSSGSNSNQPQHF
size: -; D: TRBD1; V: TRBV11-2; J: TRBJ1-2; DNA: TGTGCCAGCAGCTTAGAGACAGGGGGCGATGGCTACACCTTC; CDR3: CASSLETGGDGYTF
size: -; D: -; V: TRBV28; J: TRBJ2-4; DNA: TGTGCCAGCAGTTTACCCCAAACAGTAGCCAAAAACATTCAGTACTTC; CDR3: CASSLPQTVAKNIQYF
size: -; D: TRBD1; V: TRBV7-2; J: TRBJ1-2; DNA: TGTGCCAGCAAATTAGGGGGCGGTCAGGCAGGCTACACCTTC; CDR3: CASKLGGGQAGYTF
size: -; D: TRBD1; V: TRBV7-9; J: TRBJ2-5; DNA: TGTGCCAGCAGTTATGGACAGGGAGAACAAGAGACCCAGTACTTC; CDR3: CASSYGQGEQETQYF
size: -; D: TRBD2; V: TRBV5-1; J: TRBJ2-3; DNA: TGCGCCAGCAGCTTGGCTGGGACTAGCGGGACAGATACGCAGTATTTT; CDR3: CASSLAGTSGTDTQYF
size: few; D: -; V: TRBV5-8; J: TRBJ2-1; DNA: TGTGCCAGCAGCTTGTCACTAGGGGGCAATGAGCAGTTCTTC; CDR3: CASSLSLGGNEQFF
size: -; D: -; V: TRBV5-8; J: TRBJ2-5; DNA: TGTGCCAGCAGAACGGGACCCTCCGGGGGGACCCAGTACTTC; CDR3: CASRTGPSGGTQYF
size: -; D: -; V: TRBV5-4; J: TRBJ1-1; DNA: TGTGCCAGCAGCTCGGTCGGGACTAACACTGAAGCTTTCTTT; CDR3: CASSSVGTNTEAFF
size: -; D: -; V: TRBV5-6; J: TRBJ1-1; DNA: TGTGCCAGCAGCTTGTCAGGACTGGAAACTGAAGCTTTCTTT; CDR3: CASSLSGLETEAFF
size: -; D: -; V: TRBV6-5; J: TRBJ1-3; DNA: TGTGCCAGCAGTTACGGTCCGGTCTCTGGAAACACCATATATTTT; CDR3: CASSYGPVSGNTIYF
size: -; D: TRBD2; V: TRBV3-1/TRBV3-2; J: TRBJ2-1; DNA: TGTGCCAGCAGCCGAGAATTTAGGACTAGCGAATACAATGAGCAGTTCTTC; CDR3: CASSREFRTSEYNEQFF
size: -; D: -; V: TRBV24-1; J: TRBJ1-4; DNA: TGTGCCACCAGTGGGGGGCTTGCAACTAATGAAAAACTGTTTTTT; CDR3: CATSGGLATNEKLFF
size: -; D: -; V: TRBV6-1; J: TRBJ1-6; DNA: TGTGCCAGCAGTGAAGCCTACCGCTCCTATAATTCACCCCTCCACTTT; CDR3: CASSEAYRSYNSPLHF
size: -; D: -; V: TRBV20-1; J: TRBJ2-2; DNA: TGCAGTGCTAGTTCTACAAGGACAGCCGGGGAGCTGTTTTTT; CDR3: CSASSTRTAGELFF
size: -; D: TRBD2; V: TRBV12-5; J: TRBJ2-2; DNA: TGTGCTAGTGGTTCCGCCGGGGGGGGGAACCCCGGGGAGCTGTTTTTT; CDR3: CASGSAGGGNPGELFF
size: few; D: TRBD1; V: TRBV19; J: TRBJ2-3; DNA: TGTGCCAGTTACTCGGGACAGGGTACAGATACGCAGTATTTT; CDR3: CASYSGQGTDTQYF
size: -; D: TRBD1; V: TRBV19; J: TRBJ2-2; DNA: TGTGCCAGTAGTATCGGACAGGGGGCCACCGGGGAGCTGTTTTTT; CDR3: CASSIGQGATGELFF
size: -; D: -; V: TRBV13; J: TRBJ2-5; DNA: TGTGCCAGCAGCTACAAGCGGTTCCAAGAGACCCAGTACTTC; CDR3: CASSYKRFQETQYF
size: -; D: TRBD1; V: TRBV5-5; J: TRBJ1-4; DNA: TGTGCCAGCAGCTTGGGGACAGGGCAAGTAGGACGAGTGGAAAAACTGTTTTTT; CDR3: CASSLGTGQVGRVEKLFF
size: -; D: -; V: TRBV19; J: TRBJ1-1; DNA: TGTGCCAGTAGTCTTTCAGGCCTGGGCAACACTGAAGCTTTCTTT; CDR3: CASSLSGLGNTEAFF
size: -; D: TRBD1; V: TRBV7-9; J: TRBJ2-2; DNA: TGTGCCAGCAGCTTAAAGGGGGCAACCGGGGAGCTGTTTTTT; CDR3: CASSLKGATGELFF
size: -; D: -; V: TRBV6-5; J: TRBJ1-3; DNA: TGTGCCAGCATATTGGGCCTCCAGACTGGAAACACCATATATTTT; CDR3: CASILGLQTGNTIYF
size: -; D: -; V: TRBV3-1/TRBV3-2; J: TRBJ2-3; DNA: TGTGCCAGCAGCCAAGGCGGGCTATCCCGGGATACGCAGTATTTT; CDR3: CASSQGGLSRDTQYF
size: -; D: -; V: TRBV10-3; J: TRBJ2-3; DNA: TGTGCCACCTGGGGGCTAGCGGACAACACAGATACGCAGTATTTT; CDR3: CATWGLADNTDTQYF
size: -; D: TRBD1; V: TRBV19; J: TRBJ1-6; DNA: TGTGCCGGCTCCGGGACAGTTGGTTCACCCCTCCACTTT; CDR3: CAGSGTVGSPLHF
size: -; D: -; V: TRBV5-6; J: TRBJ2-5; DNA: TGTGCCAGCAGCTTGACGACAGCTAAGGCCCAGTACTTC; CDR3: CASSLTTAKAQYF
size: -; D: -; V: TRBV14; J: TRBJ1-2; DNA: TGTGCCAGCAGCCAAGATAGGGCAGGGCGGTACGGCTACACCTTC; CDR3: CASSQDRAGRYGYTF
size: once; D: TRBD2; V: TRBV28; J: TRBJ2-3; DNA: TGTGCCAGCAAACCTAGCGGGGGGGCCACAGATACGCAGTATTTT; CDR3: CASKPSGGATDTQYF
size: -; D: -; V: TRBV15; J: TRBJ1-5; DNA: TGTGCCACCAGCAGTTCCCGGGACACTAGGCAGCCCCAGCATTTT; CDR3: CATSSSRDTRQPQHF
size: -; D: -; V: TRBV7-9; J: TRBJ2-6; DNA: TGTGCCAGCTCAGGGACTTGGGCCAACGTCCTGACTTTC; CDR3: CASSGTWANVLTF
size: -; D: TRBD1; V: TRBV19; J: TRBJ1-1; DNA: TGTGCCACCCGGGACAGAGCTTTTGAAGCTTTCTTT; CDR3: CATRDRAFEAFF
size: -; D: -; V: TRBV7-9; J: TRBJ1-4; DNA: TGTGCCAGCAGCTTTCCTCCTAGCATTACTGATGAAAAACTGTTTTTT; CDR3: CASSFPPSITDEKLFF
size: -; D: TRBD2; V: TRBV4-1; J: TRBJ2-7; DNA: TGCGCCAGCAGCCAAGCGGGAGGCCAATCCTACGAGCAGTACTTC; CDR3: CASSQAGGQSYEQYF
size: once; D: TRBD1; V: TRBV4-2; J: TRBJ1-5; DNA: TGTGCCAGCAGCCAAGGGGACAGGTCGAATCAGCCCCAGCATTTT; CDR3: CASSQGDRSNQPQHF
size: -; D: TRBD1; V: TRBV28; J: TRBJ1-2; DNA: TGTGCCAGCAGTTTCGTCGACCGGGGACAGGGTGGGTACACCTTC; CDR3: CASSFVDRGQGGYTF
size: -; D: TRBD2; V: TRBV28; J: TRBJ2-1; DNA: TGTGCCAGCAGTGGTGCGGGGGTCTCGGGCTCCTACAATGAGCAGTTCTTC; CDR3: CASSGAGVSGSYNEQFF
size: -; D: -; V: TRBV19; J: TRBJ2-5; DNA: TGTGCCAGTAGCCTTAGCGGTGCCCAAGAGACCCAGTACTTC; CDR3: CASSLSGAQETQYF
size: -; D: TRBD1; V: TRBV6-5; J: TRBJ2-7; DNA: TGTGCCAGCAGTCCGACAGGGGTCGAGCAGTACTTC; CDR3: CASSPTGVEQYF
size: -; D: -; V: TRBV6-1; J: TRBJ1-4; DNA: TGTGCCAGCAGCGAAGGAACTTTGGTGCTGGAAAAACTGTTTTTT; CDR3: CASSEGTLVLEKLFF
size: -; D: TRBD1; V: TRBV11-2; J: TRBJ1-1; DNA: TGTGCCAGCAGCTCCAGTCCCGGGACAGGGGATCGGTACACTGAAGCTTTCTTT; CDR3: CASSSSPGTGDRYTEAFF
size: -; D: -; V: TRBV12-3/TRBV12-4; J: TRBJ1-2; DNA: TGTGCCAGCCATCGGGGGAACTATGGCTACACCTTC; CDR3: CASHRGNYGYTF
size: few; D: TRBD1; V: TRBV2; J: TRBJ1-1; DNA: TGTGCCAGCACCCAAGCAGGGGGAAGGACTGAAGCTTTCTTT; CDR3: CASTQAGGRTEAFF
size: -; D: TRBD2; V: TRBV19; J: TRBJ2-1; DNA: TGTGCCAGTAGTACTAGCGGGAGGGCGGATAATGAGCAGTTCTTC; CDR3: CASSTSGRADNEQFF
size: -; D: TRBD1; V: TRBV19; J: TRBJ1-6; DNA: TGTGCCAGTAGTATAGATGGGCGGCAGGGGGCGAATTCACCCCTCCACTTT; CDR3: CASSIDGRQGANSPLHF
size: -; D: TRBD1; V: TRBV7-3; J: TRBJ2-1; DNA: TGTGCCAGCAGCCTGGACAGGGTCAATGAGCAGTTCTTC; CDR3: CASSLDRVNEQFF
size: -; D: TRBD1; V: TRBV28; J: TRBJ1-6; DNA: TGTGCCAGCAGTTTACCCGGGACAGGGGATTCACCCCTCCACTTT; CDR3: CASSLPGTGDSPLHF
size: -; D: TRBD1; V: TRBV19; J: TRBJ1-5; DNA: TGTGCCAGTAGTTCCCCGGGACAGGGCTCTCAGCCCCAGCATTTT; CDR3: CASSSPGQGSQPQHF
size: -; D: -; V: TRBV10-2; J: TRBJ1-1; DNA: TGCGCCAGCAGCGTGGGGCTCCTGAACACTGAAGCTTTCTTT; CDR3: CASSVGLLNTEAFF
size: -; D: TRBD2; V: TRBV3-1/TRBV3-2; J: TRBJ2-2; DNA: TGTGCCAGCAGCCCCCTAGCGGACCCGCCCACCGGGGAGCTGTTTTTT; CDR3: CASSPLADPPTGELFF
size: -; D: -; V: TRBV3-1/TRBV3-2; J: TRBJ1-1; DNA: TGTGCCAGCAGCCCCCGGGGAACGAACACTGAAGCTTTCTTT; CDR3: CASSPRGTNTEAFF
size: -; D: TRBD1; V: TRBV10-2; J: TRBJ1-4; DNA: TGCGCCAGCAGTGAGTCAAGGGGGCGAGAAAAACTGTTTTTT; CDR3: CASSESRGREKLFF
size: -; D: -; V: TRBV5-4; J: TRBJ1-6; DNA: TGTGCCAGCAGCTTGGTAGGACAGTATAATTCACCCCTCCACTTT; CDR3: CASSLVGQYNSPLHF
size: -; D: TRBD2; V: TRBV5-1; J: TRBJ2-7; DNA: TGCGCCAGCAGGTACGCAGCGGGAGTAATTAGCGAGCAGTACTTC; CDR3: CASRYAAGVISEQYF
size: -; D: TRBD1; V: TRBV19; J: TRBJ1-5; DNA: TGTGCCAGTACCGACGGGACAGGGATAAATCAGCCCCAGCATTTT; CDR3: CASTDGTGINQPQHF
size: -; D: TRBD1; V: TRBV25-1; J: TRBJ1-2; DNA: TGTGCCAGCAGTGAACCCGCGACAGGGGCCTATGGCTACACCTTC; CDR3: CASSEPATGAYGYTF
size: -; D: -; V: TRBV30; J: TRBJ2-5; DNA: TGTGCCTGGAGCCTAGGGTCTAGCTTGGAGACCCAGTACTTC; CDR3: CAWSLGSSLETQYF